The next 25 T cell receptor beta chains were all read from a single sample in a study of T-cell memory formation after mild COVID-19. From the 5' RACE reads, TCRdb called clonotypes with MiXCR, one entry per CDR3 protein. The data contain about 350,000 distinct CDR3 sequences, roughly 13% of them seen just once; the ten biggest clones take up 22%. Material for sequencing was PBMCs or a T cell subset sorted from them (not recorded which). These receptors were collected from a man younger than 35 who had mild COVID-19 (a few samples of this study predate the infection). Cell type and time point are not known.

This clonotype was counted at least ten times. The V call is TRBV3-1, the J call TRBJ2-5, with D maybe TRBD2 (6 bases). This CDR3 is built from 12 residues. V was cut by 3 bases and J by 7 bases, with 9 bases left in between. Germline V gene sequence: CDR1 LGHDT, CDR2 YNNKEL (reference sequence). CDR3 bases: TGTGCCAGCAGCCATGGGCGGGGGACCCAGTACTTC. Protein sequence: CASSHGRGTQYF.

This clonotype has more than one count but fewer than ten. The genes are TRBV20-1 and TRBJ2-3, with D perhaps TRBD1 or TRBD2 (6 bases each). The CDR3 consists of 11 residues. Per the germline V gene, CDR1 is DFQATT and CDR2 is SNEGSKA (reference sequence). The CDR3 DNA follows: TGCACCGGCGGGACAACAGATACGCAGTATTTT. It is translated as CTGGTTDTQYF.

This clonotype turned up a few times. The J gene is TRBJ2-1, the V gene TRBV5-1, with TRBD2 matching over 13 bases. The V gene's germline CDR1 is SGHRS and CDR2 YFSETQ. The CDR3 sequence is 15 residues long. J was trimmed by 5 bases and V by 4 bases; bases with no gene match: 3. The CDR3 loop is CASSRGLAGHNEQFF. In nucleotides, the CDR3 is TGCGCCAGCAGCAGGGGACTAGCGGGGCACAATGAGCAGTTCTTC. The complete variable domain, with remaining parts taken from reference TRBV5-1 and TRBJ2-1, reads KAGVTQTPRYLIKTRGQQVTLSCSPISGHRSVSWYQQTPGQGLQFLFEYFSETQRNKGNFPGRFSGRQFSNSRSEMNVSTLELGDSALYLCASSRGLAGHNEQFFGPGTRLTVL.

This chain links TRBV7-9 with TRBJ1-1; D is uncertain. The germline V gene encodes CDR1 SEHNR and CDR2 FQNEAQ (reference sequence). The CDR3 consists of 13 residues. The V gene lost 6 bases and the J gene lost 6 bases, with 14 bases spanning the gap. Here the CDR3 DNA reads TGTGCCAGCAGGAAGGAGGCTACGGCTGAAGCTTTCTTT. It yields the protein CASRKEATAEAFF.

This clonotype was counted at least ten times. V and J are TRBV5-5 and TRBJ2-3, with 9 bases lining up with TRBD2. Germline V lookup: CDR1 SGHKS, CDR2 YYEKEE (reference sequence). The V gene end was trimmed by 5 bases and the J gene end by 1 base; junction bases not matched to a gene: 2. The CDR3 covers 14 residues. The CDR3 reads CASRIAGGTDTQYF. The CDR3 DNA follows: TGTGCCAGCAGGATAGCGGGGGGCACAGATACGCAGTATTTT.

This clonotype was seen only a few times. The V and J genes are TRBV18 and TRBJ2-7; no definite D call. The CDR3 extends over 13 amino acids. Germline values: CDR1 KGHSH, CDR2 LQKENI. The V end was cut by 1 base, the J end by 4 bases, with 8 bases between. Written as DNA, the CDR3 is TGTGCCAGCTCACCACGATTCGGGTACGAGCAGTACTTC. This translates into CASSPRFGYEQYF.

The genes are TRBV7-2 and TRBJ1-4, with 9 bases lining up with TRBD1. The germline V gene encodes CDR1 SGHTA and CDR2 FQGNSA. V lost 6 bases to trimming and J lost 7 bases; unmatched junction nucleotides: 9. The CDR3 extends over 15 amino acids. As DNA, the CDR3 is TGTGCCAGCAGTTATTCGGGACAGGGTGGTGAAAAACTGTTTTTT. Encoded protein: CASSYSGQGGEKLFF.

The chain recombines TRBV29-1 with TRBJ1-2, with a possible D match to TRBD1 (5 bases). Germline V gives CDR1 SQVTM, CDR2 ANQGSEA. The CDR3 runs to 13 residues. Trimming shortened V by 4 bases and J by 4 bases, and 13 bases separated the two germline ends. CDR3 bases: TGCAGCGTTGCGCGGGGGGACGGCTATGGCTACACCTTC. Its translation is CSVARGDGYGYTF.

The chain recombines TRBV10-3 with TRBJ2-7, with a tentative D call TRBD1 (5 bases). Germline CDR1 and CDR2: ENHRY and SYGVKD. V dropped 10 bases and J dropped 0 bases, with 13 bases sitting between them. CDR3 size: 13 residues. For the CDR3, the DNA is TGTGCCACGAAGGTGGACATCTCCTACGAGCAGTACGTC. Amino acids: CATKVDISYEQYV.

In this sample, this clonotype turned up a few times. This chain links TRBV6-5 with TRBJ2-7; D assignment may be TRBD1 or TRBD2 (6 bases each). This CDR3 region has 13 residues. Per germline, CDR1 MNHEY and CDR2 SVGAGI. Trimming took 6 bases from V and 2 from J, leaving 11 bases between them. The DNA for the CDR3 is TGTGCCAGCAGGAGAGGGGGGACCTACGAGCAGTACTTC. Its protein product is CASRRGGTYEQYF.

This clonotype was seen more than once but under ten times. The chain uses TRBV7-9 and TRBJ1-4; D not resolved. This CDR3 region has 14 residues. Trimming removed 3 bases from V and 0 bases from J, with 5 bases in between. The V gene's germline CDR1 is SEHNR and CDR2 FQNEAQ (reference sequence). Written as DNA, the CDR3 is TGTGCCAGCAGCTTCCATGCAACTAATGAAAAACTGTTTTTT. Translation: CASSFHATNEKLFF.

In this sample, this clonotype turned up a few times. The chain uses TRBV7-9 and TRBJ2-5; TRBD2 aligns across 12 bases. The CDR3 runs 16 residues. V dropped 4 bases and J dropped 5; count of bases not matched to a gene: 8. Per the germline V gene, CDR1 is SEHNR and CDR2 is FQNEAQ (reference sequence). The CDR3 nucleotides read TGTGCCAGCAGCTCAAGACTAGCGGGGGAGGTGGAGACCCAGTACTTC. Its translation: CASSSRLAGEVETQYF.

The rearrangement joins TRBV3-1 to TRBJ1-6; a weak D match, TRBD1 (5 bases). Trimming removed 1 base from V and 10 bases from J, with 14 bases in between. The CDR3 length is 15 residues. Germline values: CDR1 LGHDT, CDR2 YNNKEL (reference sequence). CDR3 nucleotides: TGTGCCAGCAGCCAAGGGGCCGGGACTAAGTCACCCCTCCACTTT. It is translated as CASSQGAGTKSPLHF.

A few counts support this clonotype. The chain employs TRBV20-1 and TRBJ2-5, with D possibly matching TRBD2 (5 bases). This CDR3 region has 15 residues. Germline loops: CDR1 DFQATT, CDR2 SNEGSKA (reference sequence). V was trimmed by 2 bases and J by 5 bases, leaving 18 bases between them. This chain's CDR3 is CSARRSSGTGETQYF. CDR3 sequence (DNA): TGCAGTGCTAGAAGGTCGAGCGGAACCGGGGAGACCCAGTACTTC.

This clonotype was counted only a few times. The chain links TRBV10-3 to TRBJ2-7, with no clear D. Germline V gene lookup returns CDR1 ENHRY and CDR2 SYGVKD. The CDR3 extends over 12 amino acids. Trimming took off 6 bases at V and 1 base at J, with 7 bases between the two ends. CDR3 coding DNA: TGTGCCATCAGAGCCGAGTCCTACGAGCAGTACTTC. This encodes CAIRAESYEQYF.

DNA for the CDR3: TGTGCCAGCTCACCACCATCGAGGTTCCCCGCTGGAAACACCATATATTTT. This translates into CASSPPSRFPAGNTIYF. The J gene is TRBJ1-3, the V gene TRBV18; D call uncertain. The germline V gene encodes CDR1 KGHSH and CDR2 LQKENI. V lost 0 bases to trimming and J lost 2 bases, with 14 bases between them. The CDR3 has 17 amino acids.

This clonotype was observed at least ten times. This chain links TRBV6-2 or TRBV6-3 with TRBJ2-7; 7 positions agree with TRBD1. The CDR3 totals 14 residues. V shed 5 bases, J shed 0 bases, and the junction held 4 bases outside the gene matches. CDR1 is MNHEY, CDR2 SVGEGT, per germline. In DNA, the CDR3 is TGTGCCAGCAGTCAGGGACAGAGCTCCTACGAGCAGTACTTC. It yields the protein CASSQGQSSYEQYF.

The chain joins TRBV5-1 to TRBJ1-6; D gene unclear. Looked up from germline, CDR1 is SGHRS and CDR2 is YFSETQ. V was shortened by 0 bases and J by 11 bases, with 6 bases between the two germline ends. CDR3 length equals 12 residues. This CDR3 reads CASSLGAAPLHF. The DNA for the CDR3 is TGCGCCAGCAGCTTGGGGGCGGCACCCCTCCACTTT.

V usage is TRBV6-2 or TRBV6-3 and J usage is TRBJ1-1; D possibly corresponds to TRBD1 (5 bases). The CDR3 has 13 amino acids. V gave up 2 bases and J gave up 7 bases, with 11 bases separating them. From germline, CDR1 is MNHEY and CDR2 SVGEGT. CDR3: CASSYALGVEAFF. CDR3 nucleotides: TGTGCCAGCAGTTACGCGCTAGGGGTTGAAGCTTTCTTT.

The chain recombines TRBV7-9 with TRBJ1-2; TRBD1 aligns across 9 bases. The CDR3 spans 13 residues. V lost 5 bases and J lost 6; bases outside the gene matches: 4. The germline gives CDR1 SEHNR, CDR2 FQNEAQ (reference sequence). The CDR3 nucleotides are TGTGCCAGCAGCATTGGACAGGGGCATGGCTACACCTTC. Amino acids: CASSIGQGHGYTF.

This clonotype was observed a handful of times. The V call is TRBV12-3 or TRBV12-4, the J call TRBJ1-1, with D maybe TRBD1 (5 bases). This CDR3 comprises 15 residues. V lost 2 bases and J lost 3, with 13 bases in between. Here the CDR3 DNA reads TGTGCCAGCAGTTTACCCTCCCGGGGGTACACTGAAGCTTTCTTT. Amino acid sequence: CASSLPSRGYTEAFF.

This clonotype was counted only a few times. The V gene is TRBV27, the J gene TRBJ2-5, with D maybe TRBD2 (5 bases). This CDR3 spans 11 amino acids. The ends were cut back, 8 bases at V and 5 bases at J, with 9 bases in the middle. Germline V gene data show CDR1 as MNHEY and CDR2 as SMNVEV (reference sequence). The CDR3 spells CASGRRETQYF. Here the CDR3 DNA reads TGTGCCAGCGGAAGGAGGGAGACCCAGTACTTC.

The chain recombines TRBV12-5 with TRBJ2-5; 8 positions match TRBD1. Germline V gives CDR1 LGHNT, CDR2 FRNRAP. This CDR3 is built from 13 residues. V shed 5 bases, J shed 5 bases, and the junction held 4 bases outside the gene matches. CDR3 sequence: CASGRTGPETQYF. The CDR3 nucleotides read TGTGCTAGTGGTCGGACAGGGCCGGAGACCCAGTACTTC. Together with reference TRBV12-5 and TRBJ2-5, the CDR3 gives the full variable domain: DARVTQTPRHKVTEMGQEVTMRCQPILGHNTVFWYRQTMMQGLELLAYFRNRAPLDDSGMPKDRFSAEMPDATLATLKIQPSEPRDSAVYFCASGRTGPETQYFGPGTRLLVL.

The V gene is TRBV5-1, the J gene TRBJ2-7; no reliable D call. Germline values: CDR1 SGHRS, CDR2 YFSETQ. V dropped 0 bases and J dropped 4 bases, with 8 bases sitting between them. This CDR3 is 13 amino acids long. This chain's CDR3 is CASSLGRWYEQYF. The CDR3 region has the DNA TGCGCCAGCAGCTTGGGCAGATGGTACGAGCAGTACTTC.

CDR3 sequence: CASSQDGLEAFF. In DNA, the CDR3 is TGTGCCAGCAGCCAAGACGGACTTGAAGCTTTCTTT. J is TRBJ1-1 and V is TRBV4-2; D not resolved. The V and J ends lost 0 bases and 7 bases respectively, with 6 bases between them. Germline assignment: CDR1 LGHNA and CDR2 YNFKEQ. CDR3 length: 12 amino acids.